A selection of T cell receptor beta chains follows, all from one sample in a study of blood T cell repertoires in COVID-19. This table comes from immunoSEQ multiplex PCR, and its TCRdb copy is limited to in-frame clones, with some not included. The table shows almost 200,000 clones, with around four fifths occurring only once. The sequenced material came from peripheral blood. Every receptor here comes from a man aged 55 to 69 with COVID-19, enrolled during active disease. The CDR3 runs from the conserved cysteine through the conserved F or W. Each record gives: D gene, J gene, V gene, clone size, CDR3 DNA, CDR3 protein. D genes are given only for firm matches. Some rows mark clone size as missing; the rest say once, few, many or name a class of expanded clone.

>-|TRBJ1-1|TRBV7-2|-
TGTGCCAGCAGCTCACTGACAGCACTGAACACTGAAGCTTTCTTT
CASSSLTALNTEAFF
>-|TRBJ2-3|TRBV15|-
TGTGCCACCAGCAGAGGCGGCGGGATGTTGGGCACAGATACGCAGTATTTT
CATSRGGGMLGTDTQYF
>TRBD2|TRBJ2-7|TRBV19|-
TGTGCCAGTAGTTCACCCGGGACTAGCGGGAGTGGGCTGTACTTC
CASSSPGTSGSGLYF
>-|TRBJ1-6|TRBV5-1|-
TGCGCCAGCAGCACCAGTAATTCACCCCTCCACTTT
CASSTSNSPLHF
>-|TRBJ2-1|TRBV27|-
TGTGCCAGTTTTCAAACGGGGGGCGCCTACAATGAGCAGTTCTTC
CASFQTGGAYNEQFF
>TRBD1|TRBJ1-1|TRBV6-5|few
TGTGCCAGCAGGGGACAGCCTTCGTCTGAAGCTTTCTTT
CASRGQPSSEAFF
>TRBD1|TRBJ1-5|TRBV28|-
TGTGCCAGCAAACAGGGGTGGGAGCCCCAGCATTTT
CASKQGWEPQHF
>TRBD1|TRBJ1-5|TRBV7-2|-
TGTGCCAGCAGCTTCGACAGGGGCAATCAGCCCCAGCATTTT
CASSFDRGNQPQHF
>TRBD2|TRBJ2-5|TRBV14|-
TGTGCCAGCAGCCCCCTTCCGGGACTAGCGGGGGGAGAGACCCAGTACTTC
CASSPLPGLAGGETQYF
>-|TRBJ2-1|TRBV9|-
TGTGCCAGCAGCGTAGATCCTTCGGGCTACAATGAGCAGTTCTTC
CASSVDPSGYNEQFF
>-|TRBJ1-2|TRBV19|-
TGTGCCAGTAGTATGGCGGGGGGCTATGGCTACACCTTC
CASSMAGGYGYTF
>-|TRBJ2-5|TRBV15|-
TGTGCCACCAGCAGTGGACAGATACGGGCGGAGACCCAGTACTTC
CATSSGQIRAETQYF
>-|TRBJ1-6|TRBV2|-
TGTGCCAGCAGTTTGAGCTCCTATAATTCACCCCTCCACTTT
CASSLSSYNSPLHF
>-|TRBJ2-5|TRBV15|-
TGTGCCACCAGCTCGTCAGGGGTCATTCATCAAGAGACCCAGTACTTC
CATSSSGVIHQETQYF
>-|TRBJ1-6|TRBV7-9|-
TGTGCCAGCAGCCTAAGCCAAAGGGGTAATTCACCCCTCCACTTT
CASSLSQRGNSPLHF
>-|TRBJ1-1|TRBV5-8|-
TGTGCCAGCAGCTTATGGAGGAGTGAAGCTTTCTTT
CASSLWRSEAFF
>-|TRBJ2-1|TRBV7-9|-
TGTGCCAGCAGCCTTGACAGGAGCTCCTACAATGAGCAGTTCTTC
CASSLDRSSYNEQFF
>-|TRBJ1-2|TRBV14|-
TGTGCCAGCAGCCAAGGGTTGGAAAGGGGCCGCGATGGCTACACCTTC
CASSQGLERGRDGYTF
>-|TRBJ2-2|TRBV9|-
TGTGCCAGCAGCGTAGACGGGACCGGGGAGCTGTTTTTT
CASSVDGTGELFF
>-|TRBJ2-2|TRBV4-2|-
TGTGCCAGCAGCCCTCGGGGGTCAACCGGGGAGCTGTTTTTT
CASSPRGSTGELFF
>TRBD1|TRBJ2-3|TRBV6-6|few
TGTGCCAGCAGTTACTCGGACAGGGGGACAGATACGCAGTATTTT
CASSYSDRGTDTQYF
>-|TRBJ1-1|TRBV6-2/TRBV6-3|-
TGTGCCAGCAGTCCCGGGGCAGGGGTGACTGAAGCTTTCTTT
CASSPGAGVTEAFF
>TRBD1|TRBJ1-2|TRBV28|-
TGTGCCAGCAGTTTACTGGCAGGGGGCGGTTATGGCTACACCTTC
CASSLLAGGGYGYTF
>-|TRBJ1-2|TRBV6-5|-
TGTGCCAGCAGTTCCCTGAGGCCCGGTGATGGCTACACCTTC
CASSSLRPGDGYTF
>-|TRBJ1-1|TRBV18|-
TGTGCCAGCTCACCTGACATACTCGGCACTGAAGCTTTCTTT
CASSPDILGTEAFF
>-|TRBJ1-2|TRBV3-1/TRBV3-2|-
TGTGCCAGCAGCCCGGGGGAGGGGCGCTATGGCTACACCTTC
CASSPGEGRYGYTF
>TRBD1|TRBJ1-3|TRBV4-1|few
TGCGCCAGCAGCCAATCCGACAGGGTAGGAAACACCATATATTTT
CASSQSDRVGNTIYF
>-|TRBJ1-1|TRBV11-3|-
TGTGCCAGCAGCTTGGAGGTGGACACTGAAGCTTTCTTT
CASSLEVDTEAFF
>TRBD1|TRBJ1-4|TRBV2|-
TGTGCCAGCAGCGACAGGGGGTCTAATGAAAAACTGTTTTTT
CASSDRGSNEKLFF
>-|TRBJ1-2|TRBV19|-
TGTGCCAGTAGTATTTTCCGGGGCACAGGGTTGGGTGGTAACTATGGCTACACCTTC
CASSIFRGTGLGGNYGYTF
>TRBD1|TRBJ1-5|TRBV18|-
TGTGCCAGCTCAGCAGACAGGGTAGTGGGCAATCAGCCCCAGCATTTT
CASSADRVVGNQPQHF
>-|TRBJ2-2|TRBV11-3|-
TGTGCCAGCAGCTTAGTCGGGACCGGGGAGCTGTTTTTT
CASSLVGTGELFF
>-|TRBJ1-4|TRBV18|-
TGTGCCAGCTCACCACCGGGCAGTGGGGAAAAACTGTTTTTT
CASSPPGSGEKLFF
>-|TRBJ1-1|TRBV19|-
TGTGCCAGTAGTATCAGGGGAACTGAAGCTTTCTTT
CASSIRGTEAFF
>-|TRBJ2-7|TRBV11-2|-
TGTGCCAGCAGCCTACGGCGACAGCGTACGATCGAGCAGTACTTC
CASSLRRQRTIEQYF
>TRBD1|TRBJ1-6|TRBV7-9|-
TGTGCCAGCAGCGCCATGGGACAGGGCGGTTCACCCCTCCACTTT
CASSAMGQGGSPLHF
>-|TRBJ2-7|TRBV30|-
TGTGCCTGGAGTTCCGGGGGTCCCTACGAGCAGTACTTC
CAWSSGGPYEQYF